Listed below are T cell receptor beta chains from one sample, sequenced in a study of shared clonotypes between healthy human individuals. Libraries were prepared by immunoSEQ multiplex PCR; TCRdb keeps only in-frame clonotypes and omits some of them. The table shows around 1,900,000 clones, with 93% occurring only once. Sequenced material: naive CD8+ T cells from PBMCs. These receptors were obtained from a man aged 18 to 30 in good health. Some clones in this sample may be carry-over from other donors' samples. Each CDR3 is given with its conserved first and last residue. Fields, in order: V gene, D gene, J gene, clone size, CDR3 protein, CDR3 DNA. D genes are given only for firm matches. The size field is filled for only some rows; it gives once, few, many or a size class.

TRBV7-9	.	TRBJ1-3	.	CASSWEGLSGNTIYF	TGTGCCAGTAGTTGGGAGGGACTGTCTGGAAACACCATATATTTT
TRBV5-4	.	TRBJ1-2	.	CASSLGPTGKANYGYTF	TGTGCCAGCAGCCTCGGCCCTACGGGCAAGGCTAACTATGGCTACACCTTC
TRBV19	TRBD1	TRBJ2-1	.	CASGTGGSYNEQFF	TGTGCCAGTGGAACAGGGGGCTCTTACAATGAGCAGTTCTTC
TRBV6-5	.	TRBJ1-1	few	CASSHSPSNTEAFF	TGTGCCAGCAGCCACAGCCCCTCGAACACTGAAGCTTTCTTT
TRBV2	.	TRBJ2-7	.	CASTQTRVLYEQYF	TGTGCCAGCACCCAAACCCGGGTCCTTTACGAGCAGTACTTC
TRBV7-9	TRBD1	TRBJ1-4	.	CASSLLGQGATNEKLFF	TGTGCCAGCAGCTTACTAGGACAGGGGGCAACTAATGAAAAACTGTTTTTT
TRBV5-5	TRBD2	TRBJ2-1	.	CASSLSGRREFF	TGTGCCAGCAGCCTCAGCGGGAGGAGAGAGTTCTTC
TRBV28	.	TRBJ1-5	.	CASSLLFGGHQPQHF	TGTGCCAGCAGTTTATTATTTGGGGGCCATCAGCCCCAGCATTTT
TRBV25-1	TRBD1	TRBJ2-1	once	CASRGTGVRNEQFF	TGTGCCAGCAGGGGGACAGGGGTACGCAATGAGCAGTTCTTC
TRBV25-1	.	TRBJ2-6	.	CASSAKGAGANVLTF	TGTGCCAGCAGTGCCAAGGGTGCTGGGGCCAACGTCCTGACTTTC
TRBV5-4	.	TRBJ1-1	few	CASSLGTDMNTEAFF	TGTGCCAGCAGCTTGGGGACAGACATGAACACTGAAGCTTTCTTT